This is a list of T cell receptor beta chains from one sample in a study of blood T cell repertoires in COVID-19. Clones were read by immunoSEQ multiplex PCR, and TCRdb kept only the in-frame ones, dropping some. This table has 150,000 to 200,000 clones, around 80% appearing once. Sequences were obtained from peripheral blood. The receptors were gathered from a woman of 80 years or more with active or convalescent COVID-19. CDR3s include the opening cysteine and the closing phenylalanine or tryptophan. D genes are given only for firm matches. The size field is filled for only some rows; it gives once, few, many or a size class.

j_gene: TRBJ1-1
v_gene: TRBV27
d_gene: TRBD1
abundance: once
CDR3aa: CASRNRGNTEAFF
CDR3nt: TGTGCCAGCAGAAACAGGGGGAACACTGAAGCTTTCTTT

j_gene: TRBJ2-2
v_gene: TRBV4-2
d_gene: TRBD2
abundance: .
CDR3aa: CASSPTLTSGDTGELFF
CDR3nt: TGTGCCAGCAGCCCCACCCTGACTAGCGGGGACACCGGGGAGCTGTTTTTT

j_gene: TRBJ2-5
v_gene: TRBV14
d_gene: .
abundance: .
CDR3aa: CASSQQFETQYF
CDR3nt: TGTGCCAGCAGCCAACAGTTCGAGACCCAGTACTTC

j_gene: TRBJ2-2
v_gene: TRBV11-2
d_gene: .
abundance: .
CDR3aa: CASRGTRSVKNTGELFF
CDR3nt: TGTGCCAGCCGAGGGACACGGTCGGTTAAGAACACCGGGGAGCTGTTTTTT

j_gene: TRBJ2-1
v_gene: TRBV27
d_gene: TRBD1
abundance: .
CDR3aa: CASSLLGQGGNEQFF
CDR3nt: TGTGCCAGCAGTTTACTGGGACAGGGGGGAAATGAGCAGTTCTTC

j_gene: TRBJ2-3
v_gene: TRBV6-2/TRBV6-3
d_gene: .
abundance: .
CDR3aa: CASSPRSGRDTQYF
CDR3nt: TGTGCCAGCAGTCCAAGGTCAGGGAGGGATACGCAGTATTTT

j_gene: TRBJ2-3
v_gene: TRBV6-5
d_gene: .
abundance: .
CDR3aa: CATSHGGTDTQYF
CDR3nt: TGTGCCACCTCCCACGGAGGCACAGATACGCAGTATTTT

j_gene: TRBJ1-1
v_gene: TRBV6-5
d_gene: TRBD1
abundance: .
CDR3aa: CASSPWTGSYTEAFF
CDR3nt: TGTGCCAGCAGTCCCTGGACAGGGAGTTACACTGAAGCTTTCTTT

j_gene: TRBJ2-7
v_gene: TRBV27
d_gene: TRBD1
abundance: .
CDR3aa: CASRPSTGDTYEQYF
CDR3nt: TGTGCCAGCCGCCCCTCGACAGGGGATACCTACGAGCAGTACTTC

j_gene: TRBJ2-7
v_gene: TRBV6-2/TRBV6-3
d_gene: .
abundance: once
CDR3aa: CASSEAGTSYEQYF
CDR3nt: TGTGCCAGCAGTGAGGCGGGGACTTCCTACGAGCAGTACTTC

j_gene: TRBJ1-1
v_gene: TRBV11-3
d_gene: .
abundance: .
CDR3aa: CASSLLTAEAFF
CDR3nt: TGTGCCAGCAGCCTCTTGACAGCTGAAGCTTTCTTT

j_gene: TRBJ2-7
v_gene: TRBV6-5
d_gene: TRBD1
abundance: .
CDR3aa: CASRPGTGSSYEQYF
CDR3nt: TGTGCCAGCAGGCCTGGGACAGGGAGCTCCTACGAGCAGTACTTC

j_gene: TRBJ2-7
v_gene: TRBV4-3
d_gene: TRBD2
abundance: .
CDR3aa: CASSQDLSTSGSSYEQYF
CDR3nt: TGCGCCAGCAGCCAAGATCTCTCGACTAGCGGGAGCTCCTACGAGCAGTACTTC

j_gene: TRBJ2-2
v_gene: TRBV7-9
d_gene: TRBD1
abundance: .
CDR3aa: CASSPNEGQGSTGELFF
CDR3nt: TGTGCCAGCAGCCCGAATGAGGGACAGGGCAGCACCGGGGAGCTGTTTTTT

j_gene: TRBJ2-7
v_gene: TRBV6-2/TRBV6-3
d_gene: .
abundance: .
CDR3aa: CASSYEGSSYEQYF
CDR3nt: TGTGCCAGCAGTTATGAGGGCAGCTCCTACGAGCAGTACTTC

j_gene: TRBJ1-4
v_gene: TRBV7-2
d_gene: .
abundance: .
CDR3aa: CASSPGSPNEKLFF
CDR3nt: TGTGCCAGCAGCCCAGGCAGTCCTAATGAAAAACTGTTTTTT

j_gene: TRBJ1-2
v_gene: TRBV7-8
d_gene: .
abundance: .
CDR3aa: CASSPNPDSWYGYTF
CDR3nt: TGTGCCAGCAGCCCGAATCCGGACAGTTGGTATGGCTACACCTTC

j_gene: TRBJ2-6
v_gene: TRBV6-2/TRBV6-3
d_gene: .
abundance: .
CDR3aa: CASSALQGFSGANVLTF
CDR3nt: TGTGCCAGCAGTGCGCTCCAGGGTTTCTCTGGGGCCAACGTCCTGACTTTC

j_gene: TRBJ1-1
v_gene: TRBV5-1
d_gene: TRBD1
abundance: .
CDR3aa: CASSLGQATEAFF
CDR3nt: TGCGCCAGCAGCCTGGGACAGGCCACTGAAGCTTTCTTT

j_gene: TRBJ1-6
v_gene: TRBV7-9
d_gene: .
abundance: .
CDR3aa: CASSLIYSPLHF
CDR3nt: TGTGCCAGCAGCCTTATTTATTCACCCCTCCACTTT

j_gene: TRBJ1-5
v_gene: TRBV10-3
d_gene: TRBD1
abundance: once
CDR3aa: CAIRQGAGQPQHF
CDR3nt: TGTGCCATCAGGCAGGGGGCGGGTCAGCCCCAGCATTTT

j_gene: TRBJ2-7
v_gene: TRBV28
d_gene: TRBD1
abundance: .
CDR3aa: CASSSPGQRAYEQYF
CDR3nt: TGTGCCAGCAGTTCCCCGGGACAGCGAGCCTACGAGCAGTACTTC

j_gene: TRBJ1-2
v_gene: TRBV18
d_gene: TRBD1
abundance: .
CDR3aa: CASSPSGQGAPYGYTF
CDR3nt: TGTGCCAGCTCCCCGTCCGGACAGGGAGCCCCCTATGGCTACACCTTC

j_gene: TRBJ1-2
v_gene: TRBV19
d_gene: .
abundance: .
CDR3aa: CASSDAWGMGYTF
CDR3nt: TGTGCTAGTAGTGACGCTTGGGGCATGGGCTACACCTTC

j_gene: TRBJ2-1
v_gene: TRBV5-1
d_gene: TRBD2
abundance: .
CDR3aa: CASSSSGGTYNEQFF
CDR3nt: TGCGCCAGCAGTTCGAGCGGGGGGACCTACAATGAGCAGTTCTTC

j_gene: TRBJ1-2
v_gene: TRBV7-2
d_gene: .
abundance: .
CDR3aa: CASSYGVDSNYGYTF
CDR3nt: TGTGCCAGCAGCTACGGGGTCGACTCTAACTATGGCTACACCTTC

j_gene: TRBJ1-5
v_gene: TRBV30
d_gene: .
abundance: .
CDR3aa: CAWSVASSNQPQHF
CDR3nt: TGTGCCTGGAGTGTAGCGTCGAGCAATCAGCCCCAGCATTTT

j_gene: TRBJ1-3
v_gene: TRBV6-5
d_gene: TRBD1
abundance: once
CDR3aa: CASSRGGLPGNTIYF
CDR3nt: TGTGCCAGCAGCAGAGGGGGCCTCCCTGGAAACACCATATATTTT

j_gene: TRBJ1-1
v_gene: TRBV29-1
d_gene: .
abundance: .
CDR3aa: CSAWGGENTEAFF
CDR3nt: TGCAGCGCTTGGGGCGGGGAAAACACTGAAGCTTTCTTT

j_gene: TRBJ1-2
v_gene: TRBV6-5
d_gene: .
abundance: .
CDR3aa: CASMDSIYGYTF
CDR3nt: TGTGCCAGCATGGACAGCATCTATGGCTACACCTTC

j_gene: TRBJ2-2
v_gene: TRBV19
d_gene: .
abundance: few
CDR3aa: CASRVGAGELFF
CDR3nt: TGTGCCAGTAGAGTAGGGGCCGGGGAGCTGTTTTTT

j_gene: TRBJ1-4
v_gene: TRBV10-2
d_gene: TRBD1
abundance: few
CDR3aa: CASSESGGAGEKLFF
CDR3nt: TGCGCCAGCAGTGAGTCAGGGGGCGCGGGTGAAAAACTGTTTTTT

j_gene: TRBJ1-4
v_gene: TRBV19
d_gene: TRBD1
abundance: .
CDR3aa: CASSIRTGPNEKLFF
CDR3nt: TGTGCCAGTAGTATAAGGACAGGGCCGAATGAAAAACTGTTTTTT

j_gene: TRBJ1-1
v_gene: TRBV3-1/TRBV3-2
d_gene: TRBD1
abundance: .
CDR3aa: CASSHPGTGNTEAFF
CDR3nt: TGTGCCAGCAGCCACCCCGGGACAGGGAACACTGAAGCTTTCTTT

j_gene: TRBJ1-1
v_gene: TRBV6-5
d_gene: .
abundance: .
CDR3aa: CASSYWIQGDTEAFF
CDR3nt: TGTGCCAGCAGTTACTGGATACAAGGGGACACTGAAGCTTTCTTT

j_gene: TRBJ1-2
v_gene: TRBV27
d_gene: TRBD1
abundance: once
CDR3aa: CASSPWTGDGYTF
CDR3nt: TGTGCCAGCAGTCCATGGACAGGGGACGGCTACACCTTC

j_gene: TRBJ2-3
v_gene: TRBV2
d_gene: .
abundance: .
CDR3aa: CASSYTDTQYF
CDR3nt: TGTGCCAGCAGTTACACAGATACGCAGTATTTT

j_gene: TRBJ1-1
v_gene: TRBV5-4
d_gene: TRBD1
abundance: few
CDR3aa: CASSLWTGGPEAFF
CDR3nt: TGTGCCAGCAGCTTGTGGACAGGGGGCCCTGAAGCTTTCTTT

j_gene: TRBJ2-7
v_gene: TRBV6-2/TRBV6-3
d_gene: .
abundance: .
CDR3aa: CASSYGVSGSYEQYF
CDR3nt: TGTGCCAGCAGTTACGGAGTGAGCGGAAGCTACGAGCAGTACTTC

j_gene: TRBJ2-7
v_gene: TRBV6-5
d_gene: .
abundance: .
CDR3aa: CASSYSRRGSYEQYF
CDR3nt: TGTGCCAGCAGTTACTCGAGAAGGGGGTCCTACGAGCAGTACTTC

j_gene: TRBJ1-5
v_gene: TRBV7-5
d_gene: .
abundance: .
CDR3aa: CARSLGTVGRDYSNQPQHF
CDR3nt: TGTGCCAGAAGCTTAGGGACCGTGGGCAGGGATTATAGCAATCAGCCCCAGCATTTT

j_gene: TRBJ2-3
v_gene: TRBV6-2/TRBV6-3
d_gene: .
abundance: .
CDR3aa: CASSLTGGRTTDTQYF
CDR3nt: TGTGCCAGCAGTCTCACCGGGGGGCGGACCACAGATACGCAGTATTTT

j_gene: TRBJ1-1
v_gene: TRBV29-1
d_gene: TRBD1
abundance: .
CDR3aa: CSVHFLTGFNTEAFF
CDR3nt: TGCAGCGTTCACTTTTTGACAGGGTTTAACACTGAAGCTTTCTTT

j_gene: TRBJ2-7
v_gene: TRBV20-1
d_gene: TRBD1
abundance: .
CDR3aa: CSASDRGAHEQYF
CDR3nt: TGCAGTGCTAGTGACAGGGGAGCTCACGAGCAGTACTTC

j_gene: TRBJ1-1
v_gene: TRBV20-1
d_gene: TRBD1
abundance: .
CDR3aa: CSARGTGAFF
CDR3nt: TGCAGTGCTAGGGGGACAGGGGCTTTCTTT

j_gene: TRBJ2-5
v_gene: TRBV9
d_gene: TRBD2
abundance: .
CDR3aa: CASSTLAGVQETQYF
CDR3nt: TGTGCCAGCAGTACACTAGCGGGGGTACAAGAGACCCAGTACTTC

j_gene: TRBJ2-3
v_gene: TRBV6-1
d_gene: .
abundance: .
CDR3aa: CASSEGNRHTDTQYF
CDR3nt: TGTGCCAGCAGTGAAGGTAACAGACACACAGATACGCAGTATTTT

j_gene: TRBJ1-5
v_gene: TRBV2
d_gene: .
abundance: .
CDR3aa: CASTSGQDYQPQHF
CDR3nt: TGTGCCAGCACTAGCGGGCAGGACTATCAGCCCCAGCATTTT

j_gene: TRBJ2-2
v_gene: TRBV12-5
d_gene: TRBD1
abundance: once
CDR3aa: CASGLQGITGELFF
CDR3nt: TGTGCTAGTGGTTTACAGGGGATTACCGGGGAGCTGTTTTTT

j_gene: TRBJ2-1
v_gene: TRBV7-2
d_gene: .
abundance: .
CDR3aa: CASSLRDYNEQFF
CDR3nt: TGTGCCAGCAGCTTACGGGACTACAATGAGCAGTTCTTC

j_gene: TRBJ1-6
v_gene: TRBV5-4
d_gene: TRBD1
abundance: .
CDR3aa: CASRSAGTGVSPLHF
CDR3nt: TGTGCCAGCAGGTCTGCCGGGACAGGGGTTTCACCCCTCCACTTT

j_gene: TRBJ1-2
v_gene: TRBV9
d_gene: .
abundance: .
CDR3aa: CASSVGTNYGYTF
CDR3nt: TGTGCCAGCAGCGTAGGTACTAACTATGGCTACACCTTC

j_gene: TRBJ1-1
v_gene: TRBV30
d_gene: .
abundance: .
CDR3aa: CAWGRKVETEAFF
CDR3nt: TGTGCCTGGGGGAGGAAGGTGGAAACTGAAGCTTTCTTT

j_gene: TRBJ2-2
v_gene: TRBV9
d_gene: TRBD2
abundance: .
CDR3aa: CASSPIAGARTGELFF
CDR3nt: TGTGCCAGCAGCCCTATAGCGGGGGCCAGAACCGGGGAGCTGTTTTTT

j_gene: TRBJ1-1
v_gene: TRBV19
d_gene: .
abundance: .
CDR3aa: CASSIGNRLEAFF
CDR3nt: TGTGCCAGTAGTATAGGGAACAGGCTTGAAGCTTTCTTT

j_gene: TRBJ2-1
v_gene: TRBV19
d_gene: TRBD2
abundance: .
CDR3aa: CASSIQRGPTYNEQFF
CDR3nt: TGTGCCAGTAGTATCCAGCGGGGGCCTACCTACAATGAGCAGTTCTTC

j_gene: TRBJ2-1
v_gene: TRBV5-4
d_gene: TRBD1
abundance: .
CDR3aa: CASSLGTGVTNEQFF
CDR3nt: TGTGCCAGCAGCTTAGGGACAGGGGTTACCAATGAGCAGTTCTTC